A selection of T cell receptor beta chains follows, all from one sample in a study of blood T cell repertoires in COVID-19. Here immunoSEQ multiplex PCR was the method, and the copy in TCRdb shows in-frame clones only, minus some. Of 400,000 to 450,000 clones listed, about nine tenths are singletons. The sample consisted of peripheral blood. The receptors were gathered from a young woman with active or convalescent COVID-19. Both conserved end residues are part of each CDR3. Fields, in order: V gene, D gene, J gene, clone size, CDR3 DNA, CDR3 protein. The D gene is left open where the match is weak. Size values are once, few and many counts, or a class for expanded clones, and some rows have none.

TRBV12-3/TRBV12-4,.,TRBJ1-1,few,TGTGCCAGCAGCCCAACAGGAAACACTGAAGCTTTCTTT,CASSPTGNTEAFF
TRBV6-5,.,TRBJ1-3,.,TGTGCCAGCAGTTACTCACGGGGTTCCCTCGGAAACACCATATATTTT,CASSYSRGSLGNTIYF
TRBV11-2,TRBD1,TRBJ1-2,.,TGTGCCAGCAGCTTAGGGGCAGGGGGCCTCTACACCTTC,CASSLGAGGLYTF
TRBV3-1/TRBV3-2,.,TRBJ2-3,few,TGTGCCAGCAGCAACCCACGGGGGGCGCGCACAGATACGCAGTATTTT,CASSNPRGARTDTQYF
TRBV4-1,TRBD2,TRBJ2-7,.,TGCGCCAGCAGCCAAGGGACTAGCGGATGGGACGAGCAGTACTTC,CASSQGTSGWDEQYF
TRBV3-1/TRBV3-2,.,TRBJ2-7,few,TGTGCCAGCAGCCAAGGGGCAGTCGTCGAGCAGTACTTC,CASSQGAVVEQYF
TRBV18,.,TRBJ2-2,.,TGTGCCAGCTCAACGGGACTGTCGAACACCGGGGAGCTGTTTTTT,CASSTGLSNTGELFF
TRBV2,.,TRBJ1-3,.,TGTGCCAGCAGCGTTGGACACGCCTCTGGAAACACCATATATTTT,CASSVGHASGNTIYF
TRBV24-1,TRBD2,TRBJ2-5,.,TGTGCCACCAGTGTTGTTAGCGGGGGGGCCCCGGAGACCCAGTACTTC,CATSVVSGGAPETQYF
TRBV2,.,TRBJ1-1,.,TGTGCCAGCTCCCGCGCGGGTAGCACTGAAGCTTTCTTT,CASSRAGSTEAFF
TRBV2,TRBD1,TRBJ1-2,.,TGTGCCAGCAGCATGGGGACAGGAATCTCAAGGGAAGGCTACACCTTC,CASSMGTGISREGYTF
TRBV27,TRBD2,TRBJ2-1,once,TGTGCCAGCAGTTTATATGTTGCGGGAGGGGTCAATGAGCAGTTCTTC,CASSLYVAGGVNEQFF
TRBV3-1/TRBV3-2,TRBD2,TRBJ2-7,.,TGTGCCAGCAGCTATTCTAGCGGGGTCTCCTACGAGCAGTACTTC,CASSYSSGVSYEQYF
TRBV18,.,TRBJ2-7,once,TGTGCCAGCTCACCACCTAGCGGATCCTACGAGCAGTACTTC,CASSPPSGSYEQYF
TRBV7-2,.,TRBJ2-5,few,TGTGCCAGCAGCTTGGCCTCGACTAGTGGAGAGACCCAGTACTTC,CASSLASTSGETQYF
TRBV11-3,.,TRBJ2-6,.,TGTGCCAGCAGCCCTCCCCGCGGGACTGGGGCCAACGTCCTGACTTTC,CASSPPRGTGANVLTF
TRBV5-4,.,TRBJ1-1,.,TGTGCCAGCAGCTTATCGACACTGAACACTGAAGCTTTCTTT,CASSLSTLNTEAFF
TRBV6-5,TRBD1,TRBJ1-4,.,TGTGCCAGCAGTCGAGGACAGGGGGCGGGTGAAAAACTGTTTTTT,CASSRGQGAGEKLFF
TRBV6-1,TRBD2,TRBJ2-1,.,TGTGCCAGCAGTGAGGGGACTAGTGGGGGCTATGAGCAGTTCTTC,CASSEGTSGGYEQFF
TRBV14,.,TRBJ2-2,.,TGTGCCAGCAGCCTTGACAGGACCGGGGAGCTGTTTTTT,CASSLDRTGELFF
TRBV30,TRBD1,TRBJ1-5,.,TGTGCCTGGATTGGACAGGGGGCATATAGCAATCAGCCCCAGCATTTT,CAWIGQGAYSNQPQHF
TRBV10-3,TRBD1,TRBJ2-5,once,TGTGCCATCAGTGAGTGGGACAGACAAGAGACCCAGTACTTC,CAISEWDRQETQYF
TRBV5-6,.,TRBJ2-6,.,TGTGCCAGCAGCCCCAACCCAACAAGATCTGGGGCCAACGTCCTGACTTTC,CASSPNPTRSGANVLTF
TRBV3-1/TRBV3-2,TRBD1,TRBJ1-4,.,TGTGCCAGCAGCCTACGGACAGGGCATAATGAAAAACTGTTTTTT,CASSLRTGHNEKLFF
TRBV10-1,TRBD1,TRBJ2-7,.,TGCGCCAGCAGTAACGAACAGGGGGCGAAGGACGAGCAGTACTTC,CASSNEQGAKDEQYF
TRBV5-6,.,TRBJ1-6,.,TGTGCCAGCAGCTTAATAGCCAGGGTAGGTTCACCCCTCCACTTT,CASSLIARVGSPLHF
TRBV5-1,.,TRBJ2-7,.,TGCGCCAGCAGTCACACAGGGCCCGAGCAGTACTTC,CASSHTGPEQYF
TRBV19,TRBD2,TRBJ2-7,.,TGTGCCAGTAGCCCCAAAACTAGCGGGAAAGGGGTCGTCTACGAGCAGTACTTC,CASSPKTSGKGVVYEQYF
TRBV7-8,TRBD1,TRBJ2-6,.,TGTGCCAGCTGGGGACAGGGGGATTACTCTGGGGCCAACGTCCTGACTTTC,CASWGQGDYSGANVLTF
TRBV3-1/TRBV3-2,.,TRBJ2-3,.,TGTGCCAGCAGCCAATCGTCTTGGCGGACTAGCACAGATACGCAGTATTTT,CASSQSSWRTSTDTQYF
TRBV4-1,.,TRBJ2-3,.,TGCGCCAGCAGCCGCATCGCTCTGCCGGGGAGCACAGATACGCAGTATTTT,CASSRIALPGSTDTQYF
TRBV9,TRBD1,TRBJ1-1,.,TGTGCCAGCAGCGGACAGACAGGGGTGTTGACTGAAGCTTTCTTT,CASSGQTGVLTEAFF
TRBV6-5,TRBD1,TRBJ1-2,.,TGTGCCAGCAGTTACGACGGGACAGGGTTGGGCGGCTACACCTTC,CASSYDGTGLGGYTF
TRBV2,.,TRBJ1-1,.,TGTGCCAGCAGTGAAGAAAGGGAGGGTGGGACTGAAGCTTTCTTT,CASSEEREGGTEAFF
TRBV27,TRBD1,TRBJ1-2,.,TGTGCCAGCAGTTTAATCTGGGCAGGGGGGGGCTACACCTTC,CASSLIWAGGGYTF
TRBV2,.,TRBJ2-2,.,TGTGCCAGCAGTGAACTTGGGACTCCCACCGGGGAGCTGTTTTTT,CASSELGTPTGELFF
TRBV6-5,TRBD1,TRBJ1-2,.,TGTGCCAGCGCCGACAGGGGTCCTGTGGATGGCTACACCTTC,CASADRGPVDGYTF
TRBV7-6,TRBD1,TRBJ1-5,.,TGTGCCAGCAGCTCTAATATTTGGACAGGAGGTAATCAGCCCCAGCATTTT,CASSSNIWTGGNQPQHF
TRBV4-2,TRBD2,TRBJ2-5,.,TGTGCCAGCAGTATCGACAACGGGGGGGTACAAGAGACCCAGTACTTC,CASSIDNGGVQETQYF
TRBV28,.,TRBJ2-6,.,TGTGCCACCGACTTTGGAGGGTCTGGGGCCAACGTCCTGACTTTC,CATDFGGSGANVLTF
TRBV19,TRBD2,TRBJ2-1,.,TGTGCCAGTAGTATAATTGGGACTAGCGGGTACAATGAGCAGTTCTTC,CASSIIGTSGYNEQFF
TRBV4-2,.,TRBJ1-6,once,TGTGCCAGCAGCCAGACCGGGATCAATTCACCCCTCCACTTT,CASSQTGINSPLHF
TRBV6-6,.,TRBJ2-1,once,TGTGCCAGCAGTTACTCGAAGGGGGAGCAGTTCTTC,CASSYSKGEQFF
TRBV28,.,TRBJ1-1,.,TGTGCCAGCAGCCGGGACATCTACGTCGGAGCTTTCTTT,CASSRDIYVGAFF
TRBV5-1,.,TRBJ1-4,once,TGCGCCAGCAGCTATGGACAGTATAATGAAAAACTGTTTTTT,CASSYGQYNEKLFF
TRBV5-1,.,TRBJ2-3,.,TGCGCCAGCCTTAGCACAGATACGCAGTATTTT,CASLSTDTQYF
TRBV10-3,TRBD1,TRBJ1-2,.,TGTGCCATCAGTGACCAGACAGGGGGTCAGACCTTC,CAISDQTGGQTF
TRBV19,.,TRBJ2-5,once,TGTGCCAGTAGTATGTCCAAGGGGTCGACCCAGTACTTC,CASSMSKGSTQYF
TRBV5-1,TRBD1,TRBJ2-7,.,TGCGCCAGCAGCCCCGGGACAGAAGTCCACGAGCAGTACTTC,CASSPGTEVHEQYF
TRBV2,.,TRBJ1-1,.,TGTGCCACCGATCCGGGGGGCCCCCGGGGGAACACTGAAGCTTTCTTT,CATDPGGPRGNTEAFF
TRBV18,.,TRBJ2-2,.,TGTGCCAGCTCACCACGGTCAGGAATCACCGGGGAGCTGTTTTTT,CASSPRSGITGELFF
TRBV2,TRBD1,TRBJ1-2,.,TGTGCCAGCAGTGACATTCCGTCAGGGGGGTTTAACTATGGCTACACCTTC,CASSDIPSGGFNYGYTF
TRBV27,TRBD1,TRBJ2-3,.,TGTGCCAGCAGTCCGGACAGGGGGCTCACAGATACGCAGTATTTT,CASSPDRGLTDTQYF
TRBV5-6,TRBD1,TRBJ1-2,.,TGTGCCAGCAGCCAAGGACAGGGGGCTAACTATGGCTACACCTTC,CASSQGQGANYGYTF
TRBV5-1,TRBD1,TRBJ1-1,.,TGCGCCAGCAGCTCTCCCGGGACAGGGAAGAACACTGAAGCTTTCTTT,CASSSPGTGKNTEAFF
TRBV2,.,TRBJ1-1,.,TGTGCCAGCAGTCCCGCGGGAGGATGGAGGTACACTGAAGCTTTCTTT,CASSPAGGWRYTEAFF
TRBV10-3,.,TRBJ1-2,.,TGTGCCATCAGTGAGTCCGTCCGCGGGGGCTACACCTTC,CAISESVRGGYTF